This T cell receptor beta chain came from a study of human T cells and chemical hapten exposure. In the study overall: Alopecia areata, totalis or universalis affected patients, mainly female.

In the study's own analysis: Sample TCR totals centred on a median of approximately 96,000, ranging about 20,000 to 750,000. TCRdb re-analysed the RACE reads in MiXCR, keeping a single row per CDR3 protein. These V and J calls rely on TCRdb rather than the paper's analysis. The sample has around 130,000 distinct CDR3 sequences, approximately 10% seen once. Noted time point: patch test 2, 6 weeks after DPC sensitization. Stated treatment: therapeutic diphenylcyclopropenone sensitization with weekly scalp DPC. About this clonotype: Its matching antigen is unknown.

General observations from the study: Alopecia affecting every donor means their immune response may not match healthy people's.

This CDR3 spans 14 amino acids. Germline trimming cut 5 bases from V and 4 bases from J; bases unmatched to any gene: 3. Germline V gene sequence: CDR1 SNHLY, CDR2 FYNNEI. The clonotype comes from a woman aged 50 to 65 with alopecia areata. Some clones in this sample may be carry-over from other donors' samples. The chain joins TRBV2 to TRBJ2-3; TRBD1 agrees at 10 bases. The input for sequencing was whole blood, taken in connection with sensitization to the hapten diphenylcyclopropenone (DPC). CDR3 nucleotides: TGTGCCAGCAGTAGGGACAGGGGCTCAGATACGCAGTATTTT. This translates into CASSRDRGSDTQYF.